This T cell receptor (beta chain) was identified during a study of OX40 agonist ivuxolimab in advanced cancers. Study-wide background: Patients assigned to dose escalation were diagnosed with hepatocellular carcinoma, melanoma, renal cell or head and neck cancer.

Profiled with immunoSEQ multiplex PCR; TCRdb holds only in-frame clones, not every one. The sample lists some 54,000 clones; over 60% were seen once. V shed 3 bases and J 1 base; nucleotides not matched to a gene: 14. Germline values: CDR1 MNHEY, CDR2 SMNVEV (reference sequence). The CDR3 has 19 residues. The material sequenced was CD4+ or CD8+ T cells sorted from blood, taken in a trial of the OX40 agonist ivuxolimab. This chain uses TRBV27 with TRBJ2-7; the match to TRBD2 covers 11 bases. This receptor was obtained from an adult with an advanced solid tumor such as melanoma, head and neck, liver or kidney cancer. This CDR3 is CASSFRGLVAGGSSYEQYF. The CDR3 nucleotides read TGTGCCAGCAGTTTTCGGGGGCTGGTAGCGGGGGGGTCGTCCTACGAGCAGTACTTC.